These 10 T cell receptor beta chains originate from one sample sequenced in a study of T cells in Graves' hyperthyroidism and ophthalmopathy. The source material, RNA transcripts, was used to amplify TCR beta CDR3 regions. The HTBI primer set served for first-round RT-PCR of the TCR CDR3. A single record per CDR3 protein comes from TCRdb applying MiXCR to the multiplex PCR reads. The sample has about 400,000 distinct CDR3 sequences; about an eighth are singletons. Specimen: blood. These receptors all come from a man over 45 with Graves' ophthalmopathy.

This clonotype was recorded many times. This chain connects TRBV2 to TRBJ2-7; 8 nucleotides agree with TRBD1. The CDR3 totals 14 residues. Trimming cost V 5 bases and J 3 bases; bases outside gene matches: 6. Germline lookup yields CDR1 SNHLY and CDR2 FYNNEI. The CDR3 is CASSQTGTGYEQYF. The CDR3 DNA sequence: TGTGCCAGCAGTCAGACCGGGACAGGCTACGAGCAGTACTTC.

The J gene is TRBJ2-3, the V gene TRBV5-1; a weak D match, TRBD1 (5 bases). Germline-derived CDR1 and CDR2 are SGHRS and YFSETQ. This CDR3 contains 15 residues. Trimming removed 0 bases from V and 5 bases from J, with 13 bases in between. The CDR3, as DNA: TGCGCCAGCAGCTTGGGTGACAGAGATAGAGATACGCAGTATTTT. Amino acids: CASSLGDRDRDTQYF. Supplemented by reference TRBV5-1 and TRBJ2-3, the full variable domain reads KAGVTQTPRYLIKTRGQQVTLSCSPISGHRSVSWYQQTPGQGLQFLFEYFSETQRNKGNFPGRFSGRQFSNSRSEMNVSTLELGDSALYLCASSLGDRDRDTQYFGPGTRLTVL.

The chain recombines TRBV10-2 with TRBJ1-1; 7 bases agree with TRBD1. Germline CDR1 WSHSY, CDR2 SAAADI. This CDR3 is built from 13 residues. V lost 3 bases, J lost 4 bases, and 2 bases stayed unmatched. DNA of the CDR3: TGCGCCAGCAGTGACAGGGGGGGCACTGAAGCTTTCTTT. Its protein is CASSDRGGTEAFF.

Many counts were recorded for this clonotype. This chain connects TRBV9 to TRBJ2-5; D is undetermined. Trimming took off 0 bases at V and 5 bases at J, with 11 bases between the two ends. Germline V gives CDR1 SGDLS, CDR2 YYNGEE. The CDR3 length is 14 residues. The CDR3, as DNA: TGTGCCAGCAGCGTAGATCCCGGCGAGGAGACCCAGTACTTC. Translated, it gives CASSVDPGEETQYF. Looking up the rest from reference TRBV9 and TRBJ2-5 gives the full variable domain: DSGVTQTPKHLITATGQRVTLRCSPRSGDLSVYWYQQSLDQGLQFLIQYYNGEERAKGNILERFSAQQFPDLHSELNLSSLELGDSALYFCASSVDPGEETQYFGPGTRLLVL.

The CDR3 sequence: CAWSPGQGNREKLFF. The CDR3 nucleotides read TGTGCCTGGAGCCCGGGACAGGGGAATCGAGAAAAACTGTTTTTT. J is TRBJ1-4 and V is TRBV30; 10 nucleotides match TRBD1. This CDR3 comprises 15 residues. Trimming at V came to 3 bases and at J to 8 bases, leaving 9 bases not matched to a gene. CDR1 is GTSNPN, CDR2 SVGIG, per germline (reference sequence).

The sample holds many counts of this clonotype. The gene calls are TRBV13 and TRBJ1-2, with D possibly TRBD1 on 6 matching bases. The CDR3 sequence is 16 residues long. CDR1 and CDR2 from the germline V gene are PRHDT and FYEKMQ (reference sequence). The V and J ends lost 4 bases and 4 bases respectively, with 19 bases between them. CDR3 nucleotide sequence: TGTGCCAGCAGCTCCCGGGGAGGGGACACCTTCTATGGCTACACCTTC. Translation: CASSSRGGDTFYGYTF.

In the case of this clonotype: A much bigger clone sits one base away, suggesting this may be a read error. This chain links TRBV29-1 with TRBJ2-7, with 7 bases lining up with TRBD1. CDR3 length equals 16 residues. Looked up from germline, CDR1 is SQVTM and CDR2 is ANQGSEA. This CDR3 is CSVKDLGQESSYEQYF. The DNA for the CDR3 is TGCAGCGTTAAAGATCTCGGACAGGAGAGCTCCTACGAGCAGTACTTC.

V and J are TRBV7-3 and TRBJ1-1; tentatively, D is TRBD1 (6 bases). The CDR3 is 15 amino acids. V was cut by 2 bases and J by 2 bases, with 12 bases left in between. Per the germline V gene, CDR1 is SGHTA and CDR2 is FQGTGA. The CDR3 protein is CASSLGRGRNTEAFF. The CDR3 DNA sequence: TGTGCCAGCAGCTTAGGTCGGGGGCGAAACACTGAAGCTTTCTTT.

This clonotype has at least ten counts. The CDR3 protein is CSVSGPGQRNTEAFF. The DNA of the CDR3 is TGCAGCGTCTCAGGTCCGGGACAGAGAAACACTGAAGCTTTCTTT. The chain recombines TRBV29-1 with TRBJ1-1, with TRBD1 matching 7 bases. V dropped 6 bases and J dropped 2; count of bases not matched to a gene: 12. The CDR3 is 15 residues long. Germline V gives CDR1 SQVTM, CDR2 ANQGSEA.

This clonotype was found a few times. This sequence joins TRBV5-1 and TRBJ1-6; D remains ambiguous. The V and J ends lost 2 bases and 6 bases respectively, with 9 bases between them. Germline CDR1 is SGHRS and CDR2 is YFSETQ. The CDR3 covers 14 residues. The CDR3 region has the DNA TGCGCCAGCAGCTTAGAGTCCGCTAATTCACCCCTCCACTTT. Translated, it gives CASSLESANSPLHF.